Below, 20 T cell receptor beta chains from the same sample are listed, as sequenced in a study of CXCR3-negative and CXCR3-positive naive CD8 T cells. Via 5' RACE with UMI labels, TRB cDNA libraries were prepared. TCRdb reprocessed the 5' RACE reads; each CDR3 protein has one entry and no DNA is given. There are about 120,000 distinct CDR3 sequences in the sample, with roughly 0.3% held by the top ten. Sample: naive CXCR3- CD8+ T cells from blood. This sample's subset: CD45RO-CCR7+CD27+CD95- naive CD8+ T cells lacking CXCR3 (TNR3-). These receptors all come from a human donor in good health. Some clones in this sample may be carry-over from other donors' samples.

CDR3 sequence reads: CSVGQGERGIEFF. The chain has TRBV29-1 and TRBJ2-1; TCRdb's D call of TRBD1 is untestable without DNA. CDR3 size: 13 residues. CDR1 and CDR2 (germline): SQVTM, ANQGSEA.

The gene calls are TRBV28 and TRBJ1-5. Germline V gene sequence: CDR1 MDHEN, CDR2 SYDVKM. This CDR3 has 14 amino acids. This CDR3 is CASRGQYSNQPQHF.

This chain joins TRBV3-1 and TRBJ2-7; TCRdb reports TRBD2, a call that lacks DNA to check it against. The V gene's germline CDR1 is LGHDT and CDR2 YNNKEL (reference sequence). This CDR3 is 15 amino acids long. CDR3 in amino acids: CASSAALAGIYEQYF.

Here the CDR3 reads CASRQGFEAYF. The genes are TRBV11-2 and TRBJ2-7. CDR1 is SGHAT, CDR2 FQNNGV, per germline. This CDR3 region has 11 residues.

The V call is TRBV20-1, the J call TRBJ1-1; TCRdb picks TRBD1, but there is no DNA to check that call. Germline V gene sequence: CDR1 DFQATT, CDR2 SNEGSKA (reference sequence). This CDR3 region has 12 residues. The CDR3 reads CSAATGVTEAFF.

V is TRBV4-1 and J is TRBJ2-5; the TCRdb call, TRBD1, lacks DNA for checking. This CDR3 is 17 amino acids long. CDR1 MGHRA and CDR2 YSYEKL come from the germline V gene. The CDR3: CASSHPGQGAFQETQYF.

The CDR3 spells CASSLELGNTGELFF. The V gene is TRBV5-5, the J gene TRBJ2-2. CDR3 size: 15 residues. Germline lookup yields CDR1 SGHKS and CDR2 YYEKEE (reference sequence).

J is TRBJ2-3 and V is TRBV7-3; the D call of TRBD1 rests on TCRdb alone, since no DNA is present to check it. The CDR3 is 14 amino acids. The V gene's germline CDR1 is SGHTA and CDR2 FQGTGA. The CDR3 protein is CASSFEGAADTQYF.

The V call is TRBV7-9, the J call TRBJ1-1. CDR1 and CDR2 (germline): SEHNR, FQNEAQ (reference sequence). The CDR3 has 13 amino acids. CDR3 region: CASSLWSWEEAFF. Full variable domain (rest looked up from reference TRBV7-9 and TRBJ1-1): DTGVSQNPRHKITKRGQNVTFRCDPISEHNRLYWYRQTLGQGPEFLTYFQNEAQLEKSRLLSDRFSAERPKGSFSTLEIQRTEQGDSAMYLCASSLWSWEEAFFGQGTRLTVV.

The chain combines TRBV13 with TRBJ2-7; TCRdb selects TRBD2, and the lack of DNA leaves this call unchecked. This CDR3 comprises 13 residues. Germline V gene sequence: CDR1 PRHDT, CDR2 FYEKMQ (reference sequence). This CDR3 is CASSTGTSYEQYF.

CDR3 region: CSVERAGLEETQYF. The chain combines TRBV29-1 with TRBJ2-5; TCRdb proposes TRBD2, but this gene call is untestable without DNA. CDR1 and CDR2 from the germline V gene are SQVTM and ANQGSEA. The CDR3 loop spans 14 amino acids.

The CDR3 sequence is CSVAYDTGELFF. The chain joins TRBV29-1 to TRBJ2-2. CDR3 length: 12 residues. Germline V gene lookup returns CDR1 SQVTM and CDR2 ANQGSEA.

The chain couples TRBV6-5 to TRBJ2-5; TCRdb proposes TRBD2, but this gene call is untestable without DNA. The CDR3 length is 13 residues. Germline loops: CDR1 MNHEY, CDR2 SVGAGI. CDR3 in amino acids: CASSSPSGETQYF.

The V gene is TRBV10-3, the J gene TRBJ2-7; TCRdb's assignment of TRBD2 cannot be checked, as there is no DNA. CDR1 ENHRY and CDR2 SYGVKD come from the germline V gene. The CDR3 loop spans 15 amino acids. CDR3 region: CAITSGLAGNYEQYF.

The chain employs TRBV9 and TRBJ2-3; there is no DNA to check the TCRdb D call of TRBD1. This CDR3 has 15 amino acids. Germline CDR1 is SGDLS and CDR2 is YYNGEE. The chain's CDR3 is CASSVGTANTDTQYF.

The chain recombines TRBV29-1 with TRBJ2-1; no DNA is available, so the TRBD2 call from TCRdb remains unchecked. Looked up from germline, CDR1 is SQVTM and CDR2 is ANQGSEA. The CDR3 is 11 residues long. The CDR3 here is CSALSGNEQFF.

The V gene is TRBV4-3, the J gene TRBJ1-5. The CDR3 has 15 amino acids. The V gene's germline CDR1 is LGHNA and CDR2 YSLEER. The CDR3 sequence: CASSDGYDSNQPQHF.

This chain uses TRBV4-1 with TRBJ2-7. CDR3 size: 13 residues. Germline CDR1 and CDR2: MGHRA and YSYEKL. The CDR3 here is CASSVQTSYEQYF.

The chain is built from TRBV29-1 and TRBJ2-7; the TCRdb D gene call, TRBD1, has no DNA to confirm it. The CDR3 loop spans 17 amino acids. The germline V gene encodes CDR1 SQVTM and CDR2 ANQGSEA. Here the CDR3 reads CSVVPGQGVTGAYEQYF.

This chain connects TRBV5-1 to TRBJ2-1; TCRdb outputs TRBD2, but without DNA this stays unchecked. From germline, CDR1 is SGHRS and CDR2 YFSETQ. CDR3 length: 16 residues. The CDR3 region is CASSLAIGSVGNEQFF.